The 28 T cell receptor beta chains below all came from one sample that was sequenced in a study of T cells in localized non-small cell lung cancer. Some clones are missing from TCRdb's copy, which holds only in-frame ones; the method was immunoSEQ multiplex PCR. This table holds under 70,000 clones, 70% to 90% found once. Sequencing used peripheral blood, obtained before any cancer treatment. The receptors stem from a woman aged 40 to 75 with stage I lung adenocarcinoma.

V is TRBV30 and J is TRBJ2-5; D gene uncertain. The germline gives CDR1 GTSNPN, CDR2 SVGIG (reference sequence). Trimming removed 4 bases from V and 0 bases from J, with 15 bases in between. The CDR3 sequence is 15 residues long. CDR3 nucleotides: TGTGCCTGGACCCCCCTCAACAGAAACCAAGAGACCCAGTACTTC. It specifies CAWTPLNRNQETQYF.

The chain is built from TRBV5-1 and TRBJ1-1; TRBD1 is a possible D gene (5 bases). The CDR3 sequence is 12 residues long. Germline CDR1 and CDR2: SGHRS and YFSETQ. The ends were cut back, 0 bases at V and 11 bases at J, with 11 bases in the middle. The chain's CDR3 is CASSLGGLGAFF. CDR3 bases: TGCGCCAGCAGCTTGGGGGGACTTGGGGCTTTCTTT.

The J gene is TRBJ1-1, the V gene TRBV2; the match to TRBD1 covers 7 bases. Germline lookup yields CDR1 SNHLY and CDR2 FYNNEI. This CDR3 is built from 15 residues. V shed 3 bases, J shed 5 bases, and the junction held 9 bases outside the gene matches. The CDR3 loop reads CASSETDREKTEAFF. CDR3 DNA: TGTGCCAGCAGTGAGACAGACAGGGAGAAGACTGAAGCTTTCTTT.

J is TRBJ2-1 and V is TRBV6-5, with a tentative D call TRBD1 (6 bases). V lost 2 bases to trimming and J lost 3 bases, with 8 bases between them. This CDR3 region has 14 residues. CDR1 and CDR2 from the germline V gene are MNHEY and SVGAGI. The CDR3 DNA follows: TGTGCCAGCAGTTACGTGGACAGCTACAATGAGCAGTTCTTC. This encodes CASSYVDSYNEQFF.

CDR3 nucleotides: TGTGCCAGCAGCTTATTTCTTGGGACAGCGTACCAAGAGACCCAGTACTTC. Translated, it gives CASSLFLGTAYQETQYF. The chain joins TRBV13 to TRBJ2-5, with 7 bases fitting TRBD1. The V gene end was trimmed by 2 bases and the J gene end by 0 bases; junction bases not matched to a gene: 9. Germline V CDR1 and CDR2: PRHDT, FYEKMQ (reference sequence). The CDR3 is 17 amino acids.

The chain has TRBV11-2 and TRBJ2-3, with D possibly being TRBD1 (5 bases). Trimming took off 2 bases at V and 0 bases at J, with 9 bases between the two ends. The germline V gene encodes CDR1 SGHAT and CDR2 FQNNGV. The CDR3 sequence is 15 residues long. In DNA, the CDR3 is TGTGCCAGCAGCTTAAGGACACCTAGCACAGATACGCAGTATTTT. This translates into CASSLRTPSTDTQYF.

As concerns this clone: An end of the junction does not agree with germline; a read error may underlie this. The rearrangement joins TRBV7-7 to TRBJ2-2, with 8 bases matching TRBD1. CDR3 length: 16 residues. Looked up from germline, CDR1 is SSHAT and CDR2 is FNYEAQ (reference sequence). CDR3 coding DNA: TGTGCTAGCAGCTTAGGGACAGGCGCGAACACCGGGGAGCTGTTTTTT. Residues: CASSLGTGANTGELFF.

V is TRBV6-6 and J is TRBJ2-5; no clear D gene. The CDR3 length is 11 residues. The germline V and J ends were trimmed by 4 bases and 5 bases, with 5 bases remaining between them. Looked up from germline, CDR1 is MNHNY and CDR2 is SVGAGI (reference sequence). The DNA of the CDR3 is TGTGCCAGCAGTTCCATGGAGACCCAGTACTTC. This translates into CASSSMETQYF.

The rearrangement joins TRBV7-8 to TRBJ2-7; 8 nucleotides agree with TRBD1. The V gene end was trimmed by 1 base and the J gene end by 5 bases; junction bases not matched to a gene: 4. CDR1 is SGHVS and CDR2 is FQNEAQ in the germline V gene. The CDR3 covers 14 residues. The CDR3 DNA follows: TGTGCCAGCAGCTTAGAGGACAGGGCCCACGAGCAGTACTTC. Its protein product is CASSLEDRAHEQYF.

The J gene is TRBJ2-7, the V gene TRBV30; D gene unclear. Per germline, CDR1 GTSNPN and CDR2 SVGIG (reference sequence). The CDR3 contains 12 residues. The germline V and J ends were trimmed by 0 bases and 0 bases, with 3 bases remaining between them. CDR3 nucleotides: TGTGCCTGGAGTGTAGGCTCCTACGAGCAGTACTTC. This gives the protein CAWSVGSYEQYF.

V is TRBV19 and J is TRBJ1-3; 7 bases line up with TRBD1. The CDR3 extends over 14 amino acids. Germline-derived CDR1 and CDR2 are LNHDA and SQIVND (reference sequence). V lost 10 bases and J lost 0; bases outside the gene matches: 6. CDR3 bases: TGTGCCACCAGGACAGGCTTCTCTGGAAACACCATATATTTT. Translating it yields CATRTGFSGNTIYF.

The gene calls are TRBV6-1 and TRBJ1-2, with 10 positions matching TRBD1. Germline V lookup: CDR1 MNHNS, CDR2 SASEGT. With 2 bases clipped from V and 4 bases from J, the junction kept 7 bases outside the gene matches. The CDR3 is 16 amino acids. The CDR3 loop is CASSEQGTGVAYGYTF. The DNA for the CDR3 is TGTGCCAGCAGTGAACAAGGGACAGGGGTTGCCTATGGCTACACCTTC.

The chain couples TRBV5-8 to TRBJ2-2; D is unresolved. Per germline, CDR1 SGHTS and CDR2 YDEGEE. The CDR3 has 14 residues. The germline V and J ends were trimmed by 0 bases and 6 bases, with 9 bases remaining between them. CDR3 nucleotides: TGTGCCAGCAGCTTGGATTGGAAGGCCGGGGAGCTGTTTTTT. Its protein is CASSLDWKAGELFF.

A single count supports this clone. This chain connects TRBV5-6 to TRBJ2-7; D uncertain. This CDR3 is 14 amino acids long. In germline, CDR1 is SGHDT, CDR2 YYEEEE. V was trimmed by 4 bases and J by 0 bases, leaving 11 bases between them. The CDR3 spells CASSPGRSSYEQYF. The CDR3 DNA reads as TGTGCCAGCAGCCCCGGCCGCAGCTCCTACGAGCAGTACTTC.

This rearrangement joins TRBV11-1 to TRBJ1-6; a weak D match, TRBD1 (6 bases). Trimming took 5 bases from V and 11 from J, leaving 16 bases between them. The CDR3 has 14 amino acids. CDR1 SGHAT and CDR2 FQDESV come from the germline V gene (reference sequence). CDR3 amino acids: CASSIRDKEAPLHF. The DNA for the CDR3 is TGTGCCAGCAGCATCCGGGACAAAGAGGCACCCCTCCACTTT.

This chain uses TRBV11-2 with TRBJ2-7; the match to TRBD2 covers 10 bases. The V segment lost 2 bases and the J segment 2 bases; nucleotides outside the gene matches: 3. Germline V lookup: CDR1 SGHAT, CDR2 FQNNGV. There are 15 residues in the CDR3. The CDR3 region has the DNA TGTGCCAGCAGCTTAATAACTAGCGGGGCCTACGAGCAGTACTTC. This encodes CASSLITSGAYEQYF.

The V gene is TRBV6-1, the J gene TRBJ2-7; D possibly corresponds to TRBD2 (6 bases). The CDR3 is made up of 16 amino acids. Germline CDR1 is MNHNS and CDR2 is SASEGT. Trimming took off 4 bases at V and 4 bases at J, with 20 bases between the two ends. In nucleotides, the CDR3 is TGTGCCAGCAGTGCCCTGGACCGGGGGAATGAGTACGAGCAGTACTTC. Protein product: CASSALDRGNEYEQYF.

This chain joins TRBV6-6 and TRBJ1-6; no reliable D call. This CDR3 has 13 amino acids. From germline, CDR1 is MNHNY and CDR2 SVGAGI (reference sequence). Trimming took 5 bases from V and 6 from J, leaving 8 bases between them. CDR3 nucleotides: TGTGCCAGCAGTGTCAGTCTTAATTCACCCCTCCACTTT. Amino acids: CASSVSLNSPLHF.

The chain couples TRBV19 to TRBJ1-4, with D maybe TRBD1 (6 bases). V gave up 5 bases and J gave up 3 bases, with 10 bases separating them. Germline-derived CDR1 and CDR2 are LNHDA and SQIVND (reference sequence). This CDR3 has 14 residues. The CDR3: CASSHRVANEKLFF. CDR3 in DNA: TGTGCCAGTAGTCACAGGGTAGCTAATGAAAAACTGTTTTTT.

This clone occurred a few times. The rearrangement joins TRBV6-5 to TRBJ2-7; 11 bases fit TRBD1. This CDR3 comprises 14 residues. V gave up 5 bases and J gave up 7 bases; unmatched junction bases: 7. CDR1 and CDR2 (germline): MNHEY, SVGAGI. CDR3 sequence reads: CASSPDRGRGEQYF. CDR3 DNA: TGTGCCAGCAGTCCGGACAGGGGGCGAGGAGAGCAGTACTTC.

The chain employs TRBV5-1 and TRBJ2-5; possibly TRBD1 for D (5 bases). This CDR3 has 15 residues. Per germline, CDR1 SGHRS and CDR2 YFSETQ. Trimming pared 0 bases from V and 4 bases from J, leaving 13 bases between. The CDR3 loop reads CASSLGPGRGETQYF. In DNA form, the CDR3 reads TGCGCCAGCAGCTTGGGTCCAGGTAGGGGAGAGACCCAGTACTTC.

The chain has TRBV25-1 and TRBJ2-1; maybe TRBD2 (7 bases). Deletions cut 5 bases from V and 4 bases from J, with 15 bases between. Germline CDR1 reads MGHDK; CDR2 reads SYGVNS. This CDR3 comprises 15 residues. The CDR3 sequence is CASSRGRGMYNEQFF. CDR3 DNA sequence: TGTGCCAGCAGTAGGGGGAGGGGAATGTACAATGAGCAGTTCTTC.

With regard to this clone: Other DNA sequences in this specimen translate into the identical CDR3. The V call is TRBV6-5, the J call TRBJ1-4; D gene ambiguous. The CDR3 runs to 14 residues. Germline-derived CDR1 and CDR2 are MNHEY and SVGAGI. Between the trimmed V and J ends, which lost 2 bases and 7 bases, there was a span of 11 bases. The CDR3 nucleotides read TGTGCCAGCAGTTACGTTGGTGGGCGTGAAAAACTGTTTTTT. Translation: CASSYVGGREKLFF.

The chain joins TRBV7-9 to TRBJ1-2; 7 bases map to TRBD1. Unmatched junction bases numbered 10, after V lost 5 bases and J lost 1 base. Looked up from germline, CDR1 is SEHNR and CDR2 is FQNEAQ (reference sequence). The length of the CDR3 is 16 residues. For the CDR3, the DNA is TGTGCCAGCAGCCCCGCCGGACAGGCGATTAACTATGGCTACACCTTC. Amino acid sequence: CASSPAGQAINYGYTF. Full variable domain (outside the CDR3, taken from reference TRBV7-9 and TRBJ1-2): DTGVSQNPRHKITKRGQNVTFRCDPISEHNRLYWYRQTLGQGPEFLTYFQNEAQLEKSRLLSDRFSAERPKGSFSTLEIQRTEQGDSAMYLCASSPAGQAINYGYTFGSGTRLTVV.

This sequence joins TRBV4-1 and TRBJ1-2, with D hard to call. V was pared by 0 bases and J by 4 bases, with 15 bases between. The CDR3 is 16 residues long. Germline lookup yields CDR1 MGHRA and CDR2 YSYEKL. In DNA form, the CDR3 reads TGCGCCAGCAGCCAAGATCGTAACGGCAGGCCCTATGGCTACACCTTC. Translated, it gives CASSQDRNGRPYGYTF.

This CDR3 reads CSATGGYEQYF. The CDR3 coding sequence is TGCAGTGCGACAGGGGGGTACGAGCAGTACTTC. The chain is built from TRBV20-1 and TRBJ2-5; 9 nucleotides match TRBD1. The J call is uncertain, as TRBJ2-7 better fits the DNA end. This CDR3 has 11 amino acids. The germline gives CDR1 DFQATT, CDR2 SNEGSKA (reference sequence).

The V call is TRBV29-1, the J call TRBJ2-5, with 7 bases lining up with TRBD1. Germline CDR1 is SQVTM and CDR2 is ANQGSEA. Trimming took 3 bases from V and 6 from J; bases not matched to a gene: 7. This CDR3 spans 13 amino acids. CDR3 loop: CSVEMRGLKTQYF. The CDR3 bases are TGCAGCGTTGAGATGAGGGGGCTGAAGACCCAGTACTTC. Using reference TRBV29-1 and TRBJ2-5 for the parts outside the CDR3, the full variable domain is SAVISQKPSRDICQRGTSLTIQCQVDSQVTMMFWYRQQPGQSLTLIATANQGSEATYESGFVIDKFPISRPNLTFSTLTVSNMSPEDSSIYLCSVEMRGLKTQYFGPGTRLLVL.

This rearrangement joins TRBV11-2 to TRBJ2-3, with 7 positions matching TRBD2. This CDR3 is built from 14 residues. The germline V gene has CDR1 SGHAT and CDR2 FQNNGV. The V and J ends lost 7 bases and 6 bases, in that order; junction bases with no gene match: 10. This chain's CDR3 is CASILGGSSDTQYF. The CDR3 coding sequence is TGTGCCAGCATTCTGGGAGGGAGTAGCGATACGCAGTATTTT.